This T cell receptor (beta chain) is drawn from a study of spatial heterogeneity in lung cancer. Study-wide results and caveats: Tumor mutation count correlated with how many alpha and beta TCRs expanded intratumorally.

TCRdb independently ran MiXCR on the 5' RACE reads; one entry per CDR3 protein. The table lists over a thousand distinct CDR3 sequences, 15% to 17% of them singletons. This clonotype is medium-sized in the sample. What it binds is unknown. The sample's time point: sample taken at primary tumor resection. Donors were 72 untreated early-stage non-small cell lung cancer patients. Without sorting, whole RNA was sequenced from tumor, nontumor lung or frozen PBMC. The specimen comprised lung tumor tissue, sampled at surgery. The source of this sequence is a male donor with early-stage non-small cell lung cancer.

In DNA, the CDR3 is TGTGCCAGCAGCCAGTTCCAAGAGACCCAGTACTTC. Its protein product is CASSQFQETQYF. The chain carries TRBV3-1 and TRBJ2-5; D is unresolved. The CDR3 is 12 residues long. Trimming stripped 3 bases from V and 1 base from J, with 3 bases between. The V gene's germline CDR1 is LGHDT and CDR2 YNNKEL (reference sequence).